This T cell receptor beta chain was observed in a study of blood T cell repertoires in COVID-19. Turning to the study itself: The United States, Italy and Spain provided the acute and convalescent COVID-19 samples. In each case, the material was cDNA or gDNA derived from T cells, B-cell-depleted T cells, or PBMCs.

CDR3 size: 16 residues. Germline V CDR1 and CDR2: LNHDA, SQIVND (reference sequence). V lost 6 bases, J lost 3 bases, and 19 bases lay in between. Authors' data handling: The authors estimated nucleated cell counts from reference gene primer amplification. Profiled with immunoSEQ multiplex PCR; TCRdb holds only in-frame clones, not every one. The V and J calls and clone size were taken over from that table, and D and trimming were inferred from the DNA. The sample lists around 30,000 clones; 90% to 95% were seen once. The source material was peripheral blood. V is TRBV19 and J is TRBJ2-3, with a weak D call TRBD2 (6 bases). The TCR was taken from a man aged 45-65 years with active COVID-19. CDR3 nucleotides: TGTGCCAGTAGGCTCAATTCGGGGGATTGGACAGATACGCAGTATTTT. Translation: CASRLNSGDWTDTQYF.